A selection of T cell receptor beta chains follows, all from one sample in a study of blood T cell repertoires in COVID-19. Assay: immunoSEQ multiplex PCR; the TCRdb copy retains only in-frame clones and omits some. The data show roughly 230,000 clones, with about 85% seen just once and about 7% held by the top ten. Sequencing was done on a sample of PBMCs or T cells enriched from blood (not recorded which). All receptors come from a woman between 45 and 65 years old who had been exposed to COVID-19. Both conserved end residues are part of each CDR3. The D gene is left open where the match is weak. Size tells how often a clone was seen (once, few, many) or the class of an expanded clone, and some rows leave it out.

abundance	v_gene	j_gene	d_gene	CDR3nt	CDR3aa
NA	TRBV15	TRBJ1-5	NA	TGTGCCACCAGCCGGGGGGCGTACAATCAGCCCCAGCATTTT	CATSRGAYNQPQHF
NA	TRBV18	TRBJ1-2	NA	TGTGCCAGCTCACTGGGTCAGGAGGGCCCAAGCGGCTACACCTTC	CASSLGQEGPSGYTF
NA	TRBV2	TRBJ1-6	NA	TGTGCCAGCAGCTCCCCGGGGAGGAGTTCACCCCTCCACTTT	CASSSPGRSSPLHF
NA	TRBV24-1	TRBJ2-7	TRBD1	TGTGCCACCAGTGATGACAGGGACGAGCAGCACTTC	CATSDDRDEQHF
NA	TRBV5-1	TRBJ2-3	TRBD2	TGCGCCAGCAGCTTGTCACTAGCGGGGGCAGATACGCAGTATTTT	CASSLSLAGADTQYF
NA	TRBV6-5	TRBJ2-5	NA	TGTGCCAGCAATCTACCGCCTCAAGAGACCCAGTACTTC	CASNLPPQETQYF
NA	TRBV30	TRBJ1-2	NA	TGTGCCTGGAGTTTTGTGGGAGGTGGCTACACCTTC	CAWSFVGGGYTF
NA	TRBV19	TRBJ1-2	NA	TGTGCCAGTAGTACCCTCGGTCCCCCAGGAAGTGGCTACACCTTC	CASSTLGPPGSGYTF
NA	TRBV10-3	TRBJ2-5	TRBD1	TGTGCCTCCATGACAGGGGGAGAGGAGACCCAGTACTTC	CASMTGGEETQYF
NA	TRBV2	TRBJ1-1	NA	TGTGCCAGCAGTGACCCCGGAGGTTGGAACACTGAAGCTTTCTTT	CASSDPGGWNTEAFF
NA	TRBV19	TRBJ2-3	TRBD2	TGTGCCAGTAGTTCCCGACTAGCGGGGGGGACAGATACGCAGTATTTT	CASSSRLAGGTDTQYF
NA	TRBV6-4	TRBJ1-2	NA	TGTGCCAGCCTTAAAGGGGTCGGGGGAGCGGACTATGGCTACACCTTC	CASLKGVGGADYGYTF
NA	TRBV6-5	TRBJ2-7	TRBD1	TGTGCCAGCAGTTCAGGGGGCTCCTACGAGCAGTACTTC	CASSSGGSYEQYF
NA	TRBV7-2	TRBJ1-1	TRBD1	TGTGCCAGCAGCTTAGTAACAGGGGGTCCTGAAGCTTTCTTT	CASSLVTGGPEAFF
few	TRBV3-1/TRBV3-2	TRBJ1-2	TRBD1	TGTGCCAGCAGCCAAGCAGGGGGAAATGGCTACACCTTC	CASSQAGGNGYTF
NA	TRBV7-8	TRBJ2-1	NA	TGTGCCAGCAGCTTCCTAGCCTCCTACAATGAGCAGTTCTTC	CASSFLASYNEQFF
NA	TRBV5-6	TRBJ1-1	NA	TGTGCCAGCTCCTACAGGAGGAACACTGAAGCTTTCTTT	CASSYRRNTEAFF